The present TCR beta chain was sequenced within a study of cytomegalovirus exposure and HLA in healthy donors. Notes on the study in general: Among CMV-associated TCR beta chains, most appeared HLA-restricted in a later analysis. Trimming of TCR beta V- and J-genes showed a link, identified in a later analysis, to a missense DCLRE1C variant.

Primers for the PCR totalled 60 Vbeta and 13 Jbeta. Assay used: immunoSEQ multiplex PCR; TCRdb lists only in-frame clones, some missing. The sample yields roughly 88,000 clones, roughly 63% seen once. A remark on this clone: The antigen remains undetermined.

The CDR3 spans 9 residues. The ends were cut back, 10 bases at V and 10 bases at J, with 9 bases in the middle. The sequence came from a man between 50 and 59 years old in good health and CMV-seronegative. V gene TRBV5-3 combines with J gene TRBJ2-4; D ambiguous. TRBV5-3 is identified as an open reading frame with a role that is uncertain. The specimen was PBMCs. Written as DNA, the CDR3 is TGTGCCGGCGGCAGTATTCAGTACTTC. It codes for CAGGSIQYF.